A selection of T cell receptor beta chains follows, all from one sample in a study of graft-versus-host responses after intestinal transplantation. Produced via immunoSEQ multiplex PCR; TCRdb's table is partial and in-frame only. The table shows approximately 120,000 clones, with over 85% occurring only once. These receptors have no identified antigens. This specimen consisted of unstimulated CD4+ T cells sorted from spleen or lymph node cells, obtained before intestinal transplant. Source of these receptors: a human donor who received an intestinal transplant. The CDR3 runs from the conserved cysteine through the conserved F or W. The order of the fields is clone size, D gene, J gene, V gene, CDR3 protein, CDR3 DNA. D genes are given only for firm matches. Where a row states a size, it is once, few, many or the class of an expanded clone; other rows omit it.

.,.,TRBJ2-4,TRBV18,CASSSRDTLAKNIQYF,TGTGCCAGCTCGTCACGGGACACCTTAGCCAAAAACATTCAGTACTTC
.,.,TRBJ2-3,TRBV5-1,CASSLASFEGDTQYF,TGCGCCAGCAGCTTGGCTTCTTTCGAGGGAGATACGCAGTATTTT
.,TRBD1,TRBJ1-4,TRBV6-5,CASSMGQGSGKLFF,TGTGCCAGCAGCATGGGACAGGGATCGGGAAAACTGTTTTTT
.,.,TRBJ2-3,TRBV6-6,CASSYSIGGTDTQYF,TGTGCCAGCAGTTACTCGATCGGGGGAACAGATACGCAGTATTTT
.,.,TRBJ1-6,TRBV18,CASSPSTGEASPLHF,TGTGCCAGCTCACCTTCGACGGGGGAGGCTTCACCCCTCCACTTT
.,.,TRBJ2-3,TRBV6-5,CASSYSKITDTQYF,TGTGCCAGCAGTTACTCGAAGATCACAGATACGCAGTATTTT
.,.,TRBJ1-3,TRBV2,CASSLTGPGNTIYF,TGTGCCAGCAGCCTAACGGGGCCAGGAAACACCATATATTTT
.,.,TRBJ2-7,TRBV18,CASSPTGYEQYF,TGTGCCAGCTCACCTACAGGGTACGAGCAGTACTTC
.,.,TRBJ1-1,TRBV4-1,CASSQDLVRNTEAFF,TGCGCCAGCAGCCAAGATTTGGTGCGGAACACTGAAGCTTTCTTT
.,.,TRBJ2-1,TRBV6-4,CASARLQGYEQFF,TGTGCCAGCGCTCGTTTACAGGGCTATGAGCAGTTCTTC
.,.,TRBJ2-1,TRBV27,CASTPAFSYNEQFF,TGTGCCAGCACCCCGGCCTTCTCCTACAATGAGCAGTTCTTC
once,.,TRBJ1-5,TRBV6-1,CASRSVGGDQPQHF,TGTGCCAGCAGGAGCGTCGGGGGAGATCAGCCCCAGCATTTT
.,.,TRBJ2-3,TRBV15,CATSRDSGGQVDTQYF,TGTGCCACCAGCAGAGATAGTGGGGGGCAGGTGGATACGCAGTATTTT
.,TRBD1,TRBJ1-2,TRBV6-5,CASRWQDRDLDGYTF,TGTGCCAGCAGATGGCAGGACAGGGATTTAGATGGCTACACCTTC
.,.,TRBJ1-5,TRBV6-6,CASSYSESQPQHF,TGTGCCAGCAGTTACTCGGAGAGTCAGCCCCAGCATTTT
.,TRBD1,TRBJ1-5,TRBV5-6,CASSLTSWTGGYQPQHF,TGTGCCAGCAGCTTGACTTCCTGGACAGGGGGCTATCAGCCCCAGCATTTT
.,.,TRBJ2-7,TRBV19,CASSRVTGGALYEQYF,TGTGCCAGTAGTAGGGTAACGGGGGGCGCCCTCTACGAGCAGTACTTC
.,TRBD1,TRBJ2-7,TRBV11-2,CASSPWDSVVEQYF,TGTGCCAGCAGCCCCTGGGACAGCGTGGTCGAGCAGTACTTC
.,TRBD2,TRBJ2-7,TRBV19,CATRDLAGVYEQYF,TGTGCCACCAGGGACCTAGCGGGTGTCTACGAGCAGTACTTC
.,.,TRBJ2-1,TRBV7-9,CASSLVQGREQFF,TGTGCCAGCAGCTTAGTACAGGGGAGGGAGCAGTTCTTC
.,.,TRBJ2-7,TRBV14,CASSRGGYEQYF,TGTGCCAGCAGCCGAGGGGGCTACGAGCAGTACTTC
.,.,TRBJ1-2,TRBV15,CATRAQLAVAYGYTF,TGTGCCACCAGGGCACAGTTGGCGGTCGCCTATGGCTACACCTTC
.,.,TRBJ2-7,TRBV6-6,CASSYGQQSYEQYF,TGTGCCAGCAGTTACGGGCAGCAATCCTACGAGCAGTACTTC
.,TRBD1,TRBJ2-2,TRBV29-1,CSVRVTGANTGELFF,TGCAGCGTTAGGGTGACAGGGGCGAACACCGGGGAGCTGTTTTTT
.,.,TRBJ2-1,TRBV11-3,CASSPRPLAHEQFF,TGTGCCAGCAGCCCCCGGCCCCTTGCGCATGAGCAGTTCTTC
.,TRBD2,TRBJ2-5,TRBV5-6,CASSLAAGGGETQYF,TGTGCCAGCAGCTTGGCAGCGGGGGGCGGGGAGACCCAGTACTTC
.,.,TRBJ1-3,TRBV2,CANWRTGNTIYF,TGTGCCAACTGGAGGACTGGAAACACCATATATTTT
.,.,TRBJ1-1,TRBV19,CASSLTHWDTEAFF,TGTGCCAGTAGTTTAACACACTGGGACACTGAAGCTTTCTTT
.,.,TRBJ1-3,TRBV11-3,CASSSTAGNTIYF,TGTGCCAGCAGCTCGACGGCTGGAAACACCATATATTTT
.,.,TRBJ2-7,TRBV19,CASSIEGGYEQYF,TGTGCCAGTAGTATCGAGGGGGGCTACGAGCAGTACTTC
.,.,TRBJ2-5,TRBV4-2,CASSLTSGTQETQYF,TGTGCCAGCAGCCTTACCTCCGGGACTCAGGAGACCCAGTACTTC
.,.,TRBJ2-1,TRBV10-1,CASSGTYNEQFF,TGCGCCAGCAGTGGGACATACAATGAGCAGTTCTTC
.,.,TRBJ1-5,TRBV15,CATSRVEGGYSNQPQHF,TGTGCCACCAGCAGAGTGGAAGGGGGTTATAGCAATCAGCCCCAGCATTTT
.,.,TRBJ2-5,TRBV7-9,CASSLSWGKETQYF,TGTGCCAGCAGCTTATCGTGGGGGAAAGAGACCCAGTACTTC
.,.,TRBJ2-3,TRBV18,CASSPPRGMGTDTQYF,TGTGCCAGCTCACCACCTAGGGGAATGGGCACAGATACGCAGTATTTT
.,TRBD1,TRBJ2-6,TRBV29-1,CSVENRGTSGANVLTF,TGCAGCGTTGAAAACAGGGGGACTTCTGGGGCCAACGTCCTGACTTTC
once,TRBD1,TRBJ1-5,TRBV4-1,CASSQDTGGGNQPQHF,TGCGCCAGCAGCCAAGATACAGGGGGAGGCAATCAGCCCCAGCATTTT
.,.,TRBJ1-5,TRBV5-1,CASSLGEWAGQPQHF,TGCGCCAGCAGCTTGGGAGAGTGGGCCGGACAGCCCCAGCATTTT
.,TRBD1,TRBJ1-2,TRBV7-2,CASSLTGANGYTF,TGTGCCAGCAGCTTGACAGGGGCGAATGGCTACACCTTC
.,.,TRBJ1-1,TRBV5-8,CASSLVGAMNTEAFF,TGTGCCAGCAGCTTGGTTGGGGCAATGAACACTGAAGCTTTCTTT
.,.,TRBJ1-5,TRBV15,CATSRDGLNQPQHF,TGTGCCACCAGCCGGGACGGCCTCAATCAGCCCCAGCATTTT
once,.,TRBJ1-1,TRBV2,CASSGWDIDLGTEAFF,TGTGCCAGCAGTGGATGGGATATTGATTTAGGCACTGAAGCTTTCTTT
.,TRBD1,TRBJ2-1,TRBV14,CASSHRGGLTSSYNEQFF,TGTGCCAGCAGCCATCGAGGGGGCCTTACCTCCTCCTACAATGAGCAGTTCTTC
.,TRBD2,TRBJ2-5,TRBV12-5,CASGLGLAKETQYF,TGTGCTAGTGGTCTGGGACTAGCGAAAGAGACCCAGTACTTC
.,.,TRBJ1-2,TRBV7-9,CASSLGGDSRISYGYTF,TGTGCCAGCAGCTTAGGGGGGGACTCCCGAATCTCCTATGGCTACACCTTC
.,.,TRBJ2-2,TRBV5-1,CASSPRVRGVTGELFF,TGCGCCAGCAGCCCGAGGGTCAGGGGTGTCACCGGGGAGCTGTTTTTT
.,TRBD2,TRBJ2-5,TRBV19,CASSPWTSGGQETQYF,TGTGCCAGTAGTCCATGGACTAGCGGGGGTCAAGAGACCCAGTACTTC
.,TRBD1,TRBJ2-7,TRBV19,CASSIRTGSYEQYF,TGTGCCAGTAGTATCAGGACAGGATCCTACGAGCAGTACTTC
.,.,TRBJ1-5,TRBV19,CASSLRQANQPQHF,TGTGCCAGTAGTCTTCGACAGGCGAATCAGCCCCAGCATTTT